This T cell receptor (beta chain) stems from a study of cytomegalovirus exposure and HLA in healthy donors (dated 2017 in TCRdb). The study in broad terms: According to a later analysis, one platform produced both the 120 validation repertoires and the approximately 600 repertoires of the first cohort. The study combined high-throughput TCR immunosequencing, statistical association of individual TCRs with disease status, and machine learning to predict cytomegalovirus infection status. The aim of the study was to test whether cataloging public T cell receptors could identify signatures of past pathogen exposure. A separate validation cohort of about 110 different subjects was used in addition to the 666-subject first cohort. Overall study outcomes, separate from this receptor: It was suggested by the authors that the approach could potentially be generalized to other disease states and immunological phenotypes. Most TCR sequences were seen in very few donors, while some public TCRs were found in many individuals. A later analysis found that TCRs clustered in the first cohort also tended to co-occur in the 130 or so validation repertoires, with just under 95% of cluster scores above 0. In vitro tests confirmed that a few of the cytomegalovirus-associated TCR beta chains recognize cytomegalovirus antigens. The study gave a list of 150 to 200 TCR beta chains associated with cytomegalovirus. All 120 or so repertoires were used to score co-occurrence in the validation cohort in a later analysis, because that analysis had no HLA typing for the cohort. The classifier was reported to diagnose cytomegalovirus status with high specificity and sensitivity in both the original and validation cohorts.

Separate from the approximately 700-subject first cohort, the validation cohort of more than 90 subjects was the group to which the donors belonged. The CDR3 has 13 amino acids, counting the end cysteine and phenylalanine. The DNA shown is the 39-base CDR3, in frame from base 1. CDR1 and CDR2 are drawn from the germline V gene (reference sequence): SSHAT, FNYEAQ. Library preparation was by the immunoSEQ multiplex PCR assay. In the source study's methods: A statistical classification framework was built for diagnosing cytomegalovirus status from the catalog of TCR beta chain sequences. Here the immuneACCESS table is served through TCRdb, limited to in-frame sequences with V and J called. Missing clones are a known gap in these copies; in checked studies unresolved V genes cover under half, and the rest lacks a known reason. V, J and clone size were drawn from that table, and D and trimming were deduced from the DNA. The table for this sample lists 50,000 to 65,000 clones; approximately 89% of them were counted only once. The top ten clonotypes cover more than 14% of the sample.

This clone was found a few times. Its binding antigen is unknown. Compared with germline, one end of the junction differs, possibly owing to a read error. The chain employs TRBV7-7 and TRBJ2-3; a tentative D call is TRBD2 (5 bases match). The clonotype was recovered from a woman aged 18 to 35 in good health and CMV-seronegative. Sequenced material: PBMCs. The CDR3 region reads CASSLDYSDTQYF. In nucleotide form, the sequence is TGTGCTAGCAGCTTAGACTACTCAGATACGCAGTATTTT.